Presented here are 19 T cell receptor beta chains from one specimen sequenced in a study of shared clonotypes between healthy human individuals. Clones were read by immunoSEQ multiplex PCR, and TCRdb kept only the in-frame ones, dropping some. The sample yields about 480,000 clones, 79% seen once. What was sequenced was PBMCs. These receptors all stem from a woman aged 40 to 50 in good health. Some clones in this sample may be carry-over from other donors' samples.

This clone was counted a few times. V is TRBV18 and J is TRBJ2-1; perhaps TRBD1 as D (5 bases). The V gene lost 3 bases and the J gene lost 2 bases, with 11 bases spanning the gap. This CDR3 has 15 amino acids. Germline CDR1 and CDR2: KGHSH and LQKENI. CDR3 in DNA: TGTGCCAGCTCACCGCAGGGCTCAACCTACAATGAGCAGTTCTTC. It codes for CASSPQGSTYNEQFF.

The chain links TRBV19 to TRBJ1-3; TRBD1 agrees at 7 bases. This CDR3 region has 18 residues. J was trimmed by 4 bases and V by 4 bases; bases with no gene match: 16. Germline lookup yields CDR1 LNHDA and CDR2 SQIVND (reference sequence). As DNA, the CDR3 is TGTGCCAGTAGTACCCTGAGAGAGGGACAGCGGAAAGGAAACACCATATATTTT. Encoded protein: CASSTLREGQRKGNTIYF.

The V and J genes are TRBV4-1 and TRBJ1-5; a weak D match, TRBD1 (5 bases). CDR3 length: 15 residues. Germline assignment: CDR1 MGHRA and CDR2 YSYEKL. V was shortened by 4 bases and J by 7 bases, with 17 bases between the two germline ends. This CDR3 is CASSLDGAQEQPQHF. DNA of the CDR3: TGCGCCAGCAGCCTTGACGGGGCACAGGAGCAGCCCCAGCATTTT.

The genes are TRBV10-3 and TRBJ1-5, with TRBD1 matching over 9 bases. Germline V lookup: CDR1 ENHRY, CDR2 SYGVKD. The CDR3 length is 14 residues. J was trimmed by 4 bases and V by 6 bases; bases with no gene match: 4. CDR3 in amino acids: CAIRPGTGNQPQHF. The DNA of the CDR3 is TGTGCCATCAGACCCGGGACAGGGAATCAGCCCCAGCATTTT.

This chain joins TRBV29-1 and TRBJ2-7, with D hard to call. Between the trimmed V and J ends, which lost 2 bases and 6 bases, there was a span of 20 bases. The CDR3 spans 15 residues. The germline V gene has CDR1 SQVTM and CDR2 ANQGSEA. The CDR3 DNA reads TGCAGCGTTGAAACCCAGGAAGGTGCTATTCGCGAGCAGTACTTC. Protein: CSVETQEGAIREQYF.

The chain links TRBV29-1 to TRBJ2-1; 8 nucleotides align to TRBD2. The V gene's germline CDR1 is SQVTM and CDR2 ANQGSEA. With V trimmed by 5 bases and J by 4 bases, 7 bases remained unmatched. The CDR3 is 14 amino acids. The CDR3, as DNA: TGCAGCGTTCGAGGAGCGGGAGAGTACAATGAGCAGTTCTTC. This translates into CSVRGAGEYNEQFF.

V is TRBV18 and J is TRBJ2-7; D perhaps matches TRBD2 (6 bases). The length of the CDR3 is 15 residues. In germline, CDR1 is KGHSH, CDR2 LQKENI. Between the trimmed V and J ends, which lost 0 bases and 2 bases, there was a span of 11 bases. This CDR3 is CASSPPGGIAYEQYF. The CDR3 DNA is TGTGCCAGCTCACCACCGGGGGGAATAGCCTACGAGCAGTACTTC.

The V gene is TRBV5-4, the J gene TRBJ2-1; 8 bases line up with TRBD2. Looked up from germline, CDR1 is SGHNT and CDR2 is YYREEE (reference sequence). The CDR3 contains 15 residues. With 4 bases clipped from V and 0 bases from J, the junction kept 3 bases outside the gene matches. The CDR3 DNA follows: TGTGCCAGCAGCCCCGGGACTAGCTCCTACAATGAGCAGTTCTTC. This sequence encodes CASSPGTSSYNEQFF.

The genes are TRBV7-6 and TRBJ2-7, with D unresolved. The length of the CDR3 is 13 residues. Per germline, CDR1 SGHVS and CDR2 FNYEAQ. Trimming removed 0 bases from V and 4 bases from J, with 7 bases in between. CDR3 region: CASSLAPDYEQYF. The CDR3 DNA follows: TGTGCCAGCAGCTTAGCCCCCGATTACGAGCAGTACTTC.

CDR3 amino acids: CASSRGASGRLDEQYF. CDR3 sequence (DNA): TGTGCCAGCAGCCGGGGGGCTAGCGGGAGATTGGACGAGCAGTACTTC. The J gene is TRBJ2-7, the V gene TRBV7-3, with 10 bases fitting TRBD2. The CDR3 length is 16 residues. Germline values: CDR1 SGHTA, CDR2 FQGTGA. Trimming removed 5 bases from V and 5 bases from J; junction bases left unmatched: 12. Full variable domain (rest looked up from reference TRBV7-3 and TRBJ2-7): GAGVSQTPSNKVTEKGKYVELRCDPISGHTALYWYRQSLGQGPEFLIYFQGTGAADDSGLPNDRFFAVRPEGSVSTLKIQRTERGDSAVYLCASSRGASGRLDEQYFGPGTRLTVT.

The table lists this clone with a count of one. The V call is TRBV7-9, the J call TRBJ2-7, with D perhaps given as TRBD1 or TRBD2 (5 bases each). This CDR3 is built from 16 residues. Germline V gene sequence: CDR1 SEHNR, CDR2 FQNEAQ (reference sequence). With 4 bases removed from V and 1 base from J, the gap between germline ends came to 17 bases. CDR3 nucleotide sequence: TGTGCCAGCAGCTCGAGAGGGGAGCTGTGGTCCTACGAGCAGTACTTC. It specifies CASSSRGELWSYEQYF.

CDR3 protein: CASSARTGAYEQYF. The CDR3 DNA sequence: TGTGCCAGCAGCGCACGGACAGGGGCCTACGAGCAGTACTTC. The chain links TRBV11-3 to TRBJ2-7; TRBD1 aligns across 9 bases. This CDR3 has 14 amino acids. V shed 5 bases and J 2 bases; nucleotides not matched to a gene: 4. The V gene's germline CDR1 is SGHNT and CDR2 YENEEA. Drawing the rest from reference TRBV11-3 and TRBJ2-7, the complete variable domain is EAGVVQSPRYKIIEKKQPVAFWCNPISGHNTLYWYLQNLGQGPELLIRYENEEAVDDSQLPKDRFSAERLKGVDSTLKIQPAELGDSAVYLCASSARTGAYEQYFGPGTRLTVT.

The rearrangement links TRBV30 to TRBJ2-2; unclear D gene. Germline assignment: CDR1 GTSNPN and CDR2 SVGIG (reference sequence). The V end was cut by 3 bases, the J end by 3 bases, with 11 bases between. The CDR3 length is 14 residues. CDR3 in amino acids: CAWRVGSHTGELFF. The CDR3 DNA sequence: TGTGCCTGGAGGGTCGGGTCCCACACCGGGGAGCTGTTTTTT.

The V call is TRBV30, the J call TRBJ2-3; D gene ambiguous. The V end lost 1 base, the J end lost 0 bases, and 14 bases lay between the germline ends. Germline assignment: CDR1 GTSNPN and CDR2 SVGIG (reference sequence). CDR3 length: 16 residues. The CDR3, as DNA: TGTGCCTGGAGTGATGGGGTACTGGAGAGCACAGATACGCAGTATTTT. Translating gives CAWSDGVLESTDTQYF.

The chain links TRBV30 to TRBJ2-5; D is perhaps TRBD2 (7 bases). This CDR3 comprises 15 residues. Germline assignment: CDR1 GTSNPN and CDR2 SVGIG (reference sequence). V lost 0 bases to trimming and J lost 2 bases, with 13 bases between them. The CDR3 is CAWSVGGGLQETQYF. CDR3 sequence (DNA): TGTGCCTGGAGTGTAGGGGGGGGCTTACAAGAGACCCAGTACTTC.

J is TRBJ2-3 and V is TRBV25-1; D is tentatively TRBD1 or TRBD2 (7 bases each). The CDR3 contains 16 residues. Germline-derived CDR1 and CDR2 are MGHDK and SYGVNS. Trimming shortened V by 1 base and J by 4 bases, and 15 bases separated the two germline ends. The CDR3 here is CASSEFGLGGSDTQYF. The CDR3 DNA follows: TGTGCCAGCAGTGAATTTGGACTAGGGGGCTCAGATACGCAGTATTTT.

The chain joins TRBV30 to TRBJ2-7; the match to TRBD1 covers 7 bases. This CDR3 comprises 11 residues. Per the germline V gene, CDR1 is GTSNPN and CDR2 is SVGIG (reference sequence). Trimming cost V 4 bases and J 3 bases; bases outside gene matches: 0. The CDR3 region is CAWNRGYEQYF. In DNA, the CDR3 is TGTGCCTGGAACAGGGGCTACGAGCAGTACTTC. The complete variable domain, with remaining parts taken from reference TRBV30 and TRBJ2-7, reads SQTIHQWPATLVQPVGSPLSLECTVEGTSNPNLYWYRQAAGRGLQLLFYSVGIGQISSEVPQNLSASRPQDRQFILSSKKLLLSDSGFYLCAWNRGYEQYFGPGTRLTVT.

The chain joins TRBV9 to TRBJ2-4, with unresolved D. CDR1 SGDLS and CDR2 YYNGEE come from the germline V gene. The V gene lost 1 base and the J gene lost 5 bases, with 10 bases spanning the gap. The CDR3 spans 14 residues. CDR3 residues: CASSVWGFQNIQYF. The CDR3 DNA is TGTGCCAGCAGCGTATGGGGTTTCCAAAACATTCAGTACTTC.

V and J are TRBV7-2 and TRBJ2-3; TRBD2 agrees at 14 bases. Trimming at V came to 5 bases and at J to 6 bases, leaving 7 bases not matched to a gene. Germline CDR1 reads SGHTA; CDR2 reads FQGNSA. This CDR3 spans 16 amino acids. This CDR3 is CASSPRGLAGADTQYF. The CDR3 DNA is TGTGCCAGCAGCCCCAGGGGACTAGCGGGAGCGGATACGCAGTATTTT.